The 5 T cell receptor beta chains reported below all come from one sample, sequenced in a study of blood T cell repertoires in COVID-19. Only in-frame clones appear in the TCRdb table, and some are missing; sequencing was by immunoSEQ multiplex PCR. The sample records about 110,000 clones, around 80% being singletons. The sample taken for sequencing was peripheral blood. These receptors were obtained from a woman in her sixties or seventies with acute or convalescent COVID-19.

This clone was observed a single time. This chain joins TRBV11-2 and TRBJ1-2; D remains ambiguous. The V gene's germline CDR1 is SGHAT and CDR2 FQNNGV. The CDR3 is 14 residues long. The V end was cut by 0 bases, the J end by 6 bases, with 11 bases between. This CDR3 is CASSLDRMEDGYTF. The CDR3 coding sequence is TGTGCCAGCAGCTTAGATAGAATGGAGGATGGCTACACCTTC.

The chain employs TRBV29-1 and TRBJ2-3; 14 nucleotides align to TRBD2. CDR1 and CDR2 from the germline V gene are SQVTM and ANQGSEA. The CDR3 totals 18 residues. CDR3 sequence (DNA): TGCAAGCCTACACCGGGACTAGCGGGAGCGGCATTCCGGTATACGCAGTATTTT. As protein: CKPTPGLAGAAFRYTQYF.

The V gene is TRBV6-1, the J gene TRBJ1-4; TRBD1 aligns across 8 bases. The CDR3 has 18 residues. Germline V gene lookup returns CDR1 MNHNS and CDR2 SASEGT. V trimming: 3 bases; J trimming: 0 bases; junction bases outside the gene matches: 9. CDR3: CASSESAGQAATNEKLFF. CDR3 DNA: TGTGCCAGCAGTGAGTCGGCGGGACAGGCAGCAACTAATGAAAAACTGTTTTTT.

This chain connects TRBV29-1 to TRBJ2-3; 10 bases map to TRBD1. This CDR3 region has 15 residues. Germline assignment: CDR1 SQVTM and CDR2 ANQGSEA. Trimming took 2 bases from V and 4 from J; bases not matched to a gene: 6. The CDR3 DNA is TGCAGCGTTGAAACGGACAGGGGGGGCCCAGATACGCAGTATTTT. Encoded protein: CSVETDRGGPDTQYF.

V usage is TRBV28 and J usage is TRBJ2-1, with TRBD2 matching 7 bases. The CDR3 contains 15 residues. Germline trimming cut 2 bases from V and 0 bases from J; bases unmatched to any gene: 1. Germline loops: CDR1 MDHEN, CDR2 SYDVKM. The CDR3 sequence is CASSLAGASYNEQFF. The CDR3, as DNA: TGTGCCAGCAGTTTAGCGGGAGCCTCCTACAATGAGCAGTTCTTC.